The clone carrying this T cell receptor beta chain was detected many times. Its antigen is undetermined. Sequence at one end of the junction differs from germline and may be a read error. The sample originates from a study of molecular identifiers for immune sequencing clone quantification. Germline lookup yields CDR1 ENHRY and CDR2 SYGVKD. The CDR3 consists of 17 residues. Previously described methods with listed TCR primers produced the bulk TCR libraries. TCRdb called the PCR reads again in MiXCR, with one record for every CDR3 protein. In the table there are tens of thousands of distinct CDR3 sequences, about a sixth of which are singletons. Findings of the study overall: Effector cells had over 98% of their molecules in clones above 20 RNA copies, while naive cells had under 1%.

The chain uses TRBV10-3 and TRBJ2-7, with 11 bases lining up with TRBD2. Sequencing was done on a sample of naive CD8+ T cells from blood, with Jurkat cell RNA spiked in. Subset indicated: FACS-sorted CD8+CD4-CCR7+CD45RA+ naive T cells. The receptor's source is a human donor in good health. Some libraries in this study had Jurkat cell RNA spiked in. CDR3 residues: CAISELSSGRALYEQCF. DNA for the CDR3: TGTGCCATCAGTGAGTTGAGTAGCGGGAGGGCCTTGTACGAGCAGTGCTTC.